Sequencing of this T cell receptor (beta chain) was carried out in a study of regulatory T cells in long-lasting Graves disease. This clonotype was seen once. This may be a read error, as it is one base from a much larger clone. The V and J ends lost 5 bases and 5 bases respectively, with 13 bases between them. CDR3 size: 14 residues. Germline V CDR1 and CDR2: LNHDA, SQIVND (reference sequence). Time point in this sample: newly diagnosed GD, antithyroid drugs for less than 3 months. From PBMCs, RNA was extracted and then used to make the TCR library. HTBI primers from iRepertoire and Arm-PCR of CDR3 regions yielded the TCR beta libraries. TCRdb re-called the multiplex PCR reads through MiXCR, storing one row per CDR3 protein. The data show over 350,000 distinct CDR3 sequences, with over 14% seen just once and about 8% held by the top ten. This sample also belongs to another study, concerning T cells in Graves' hyperthyroidism and ophthalmopathy.

The chain uses TRBV19 and TRBJ2-1, with D tentatively TRBD2 (5 bases). The sample was peripheral blood mononuclear cells (PBMCs), taken at new diagnosis, from a patient treated with antithyroid drugs. The origin of this receptor is a woman aged 40 to 50 with Graves disease. DNA for the CDR3: TGTGCCAGTAGTTTTACCGGGATAGACAATGAGCAGTTCTTC. Its translation: CASSFTGIDNEQFF.